One and the same sample provided the 28 T cell receptor beta chains below, sequenced in a study of cytomegalovirus exposure and HLA in healthy donors. PCR primers comprised 60 Vbeta and 13 Jbeta primers. TCRdb keeps only in-frame clones here, not all; method: immunoSEQ multiplex PCR. Here the sample spans roughly 150,000 clones, more than 70% being singletons. Sequenced: PBMCs. The receptors were gathered from a male donor in good health and CMV-seronegative.

The CDR3 here is CASSFPLGADHTDTQYF. The DNA for the CDR3 is TGTGCCAGCAGCTTCCCTCTAGGAGCGGACCACACAGATACGCAGTATTTT. This rearrangement joins TRBV7-3 to TRBJ2-3, with D possibly matching TRBD2 (5 bases). V was cut by 3 bases and J by 2 bases, with 18 bases left in between. The CDR3 has 17 residues. Germline V lookup: CDR1 SGHTA, CDR2 FQGTGA.

V and J are TRBV4-1 and TRBJ2-1, with D perhaps matching TRBD2 (7 bases). The CDR3 extends over 17 amino acids. Germline V gene lookup returns CDR1 MGHRA and CDR2 YSYEKL. V was trimmed by 5 bases and J by 2 bases, leaving 19 bases between them. The CDR3 bases are TGCGCCAGCAGCTCTCGGACTAGACGGGACACCTACAATGAGCAGTTCTTC. This sequence encodes CASSSRTRRDTYNEQFF.

V is TRBV18 and J is TRBJ2-3; maybe TRBD2 (6 bases). Trimming took off 3 bases at V and 5 bases at J, with 9 bases between the two ends. CDR3 size: 13 residues. Germline V gene lookup returns CDR1 KGHSH and CDR2 LQKENI. The CDR3, as DNA: TGTGCCAGCTCACCCGGAGCGGGAGATACGCAGTATTTT. Translated: CASSPGAGDTQYF.

This clone was recorded only once. CDR3 protein: CASSLGQGTTDTQYF. CDR3 sequence (DNA): TGTGCCAGCAGCTTAGGACAGGGGACCACAGATACGCAGTATTTT. The rearrangement uses TRBV7-9 and TRBJ2-3; 8 bases agree with TRBD1. Trimming removed 1 base from V and 2 bases from J; junction bases left unmatched: 2. The CDR3 is 15 amino acids. From germline, CDR1 is SEHNR and CDR2 FQNEAQ (reference sequence).

This clone was recorded a few times. The chain recombines TRBV5-8 with TRBJ1-5, with TRBD1 matching over 8 bases. CDR3 size: 15 residues. Germline lookup yields CDR1 SGHTS and CDR2 YDEGEE. V lost 3 bases to trimming and J lost 4 bases; unmatched junction nucleotides: 6. The CDR3, as DNA: TGTGCCAGCAGCTCGGGACAGGAGAGTAATCAGCCCCAGCATTTT. This translates into CASSSGQESNQPQHF.

The V and J genes are TRBV7-8 and TRBJ1-5, with 9 bases lining up with TRBD1. V was pared by 5 bases and J by 1 base, with 9 bases of the junction left unmatched. Germline V gene sequence: CDR1 SGHVS, CDR2 FQNEAQ. The CDR3 runs to 17 residues. The CDR3 DNA follows: TGTGCCAGCAGCACAAGACAGGGGGGCTGGAGCAATCAGCCCCAGCATTTT. Its protein product is CASSTRQGGWSNQPQHF.

The CDR3 spells CASSQDGQGNQPQHF. CDR3 DNA: TGTGCCAGCAGCCAAGACGGACAGGGAAATCAGCCCCAGCATTTT. The rearrangement joins TRBV4-2 to TRBJ1-5, with 8 bases lining up with TRBD1. Germline V CDR1 and CDR2: LGHNA, YNFKEQ. V trimming: 0 bases; J trimming: 4 bases; junction bases outside the gene matches: 2. The CDR3 loop spans 15 amino acids.

Here the CDR3 DNA reads TGTGCCAGCAGCCCTAGGGGGATTGATAATTCACCCCTCCACTTT. Translating gives CASSPRGIDNSPLHF. V usage is TRBV7-9 and J usage is TRBJ1-6, with D maybe TRBD1 (6 bases). Trimming removed 5 bases at V and 5 bases at J, with 13 bases between. Germline V gives CDR1 SEHNR, CDR2 FQNEAQ (reference sequence). The CDR3 consists of 15 residues. Combining the CDR3 with reference TRBV7-9 and TRBJ1-6 gives the whole variable domain DTGVSQNPRHKITKRGQNVTFRCDPISEHNRLYWYRQTLGQGPEFLTYFQNEAQLEKSRLLSDRFSAERPKGSFSTLEIQRTEQGDSAMYLCASSPRGIDNSPLHFGNGTRLTVT.

In DNA form, the CDR3 reads TGTGCCAGCAGCTTACCCCTCCTCGATGAAAAACTGTTTTTT. Protein: CASSLPLLDEKLFF. The chain has TRBV7-9 and TRBJ1-4; D not resolved. Germline V gene data show CDR1 as SEHNR and CDR2 as FQNEAQ (reference sequence). This CDR3 comprises 14 residues. Trimming took off 2 bases at V and 6 bases at J, with 10 bases between the two ends.

The table lists this clone with a count of one. The gene calls are TRBV6-6 and TRBJ2-7; TRBD1 matches 7 bases. Germline lookup yields CDR1 MNHNY and CDR2 SVGAGI (reference sequence). V shed 0 bases and J 0 bases; nucleotides not matched to a gene: 2. The CDR3 extends over 15 amino acids. The CDR3 spells CASSYSGDSSYEQYF. Here the CDR3 DNA reads TGTGCCAGCAGTTACTCGGGGGACAGCTCCTACGAGCAGTACTTC.

Points on this clone: One junction end does not reproduce the germline sequence, and a read error may be involved. V gene TRBV13 combines with J gene TRBJ1-1; the match to TRBD1 covers 9 bases. Germline V gene sequence: CDR1 PRHDT, CDR2 FYEKMQ (reference sequence). The CDR3 loop spans 13 amino acids. CDR3 in amino acids: CASSGTGNPEAFF. CDR3 nucleotides: TGTGCCAGCTCCGGGACAGGGAACCCTGAAGCTTTCTTT.

The chain couples TRBV28 to TRBJ2-7, with D unclear. In germline, CDR1 is MDHEN, CDR2 SYDVKM. Trimming took 3 bases from V and 0 from J, leaving 12 bases between them. This CDR3 contains 15 residues. In nucleotides, the CDR3 is TGTGCCAGCAGTTTGCCCACCGTCAGCTCCTACGAGCAGTACTTC. It specifies CASSLPTVSSYEQYF.

This chain joins TRBV4-3 and TRBJ1-2; the D is unclear. This CDR3 is built from 15 residues. Trimming removed 1 base at V and 4 bases at J, with 13 bases between. Germline lookup yields CDR1 LGHNA and CDR2 YSLEER. CDR3 amino acids: CASSQVRESGYGYTF. The CDR3 DNA sequence: TGCGCCAGCAGCCAAGTCCGGGAGTCAGGCTATGGCTACACCTTC.

This clone was observed a handful of times. The chain has TRBV12-5 and TRBJ2-1; perhaps TRBD1 as D (6 bases). Trimming cost V 0 bases and J 2 bases, with 11 bases left between them. The CDR3 runs to 16 residues. Germline lookup yields CDR1 LGHNT and CDR2 FRNRAP. For the CDR3, the DNA is TGTGCTAGTGGTTTGGTACGGCAGGGGACCTACAATGAGCAGTTCTTC. Protein product: CASGLVRQGTYNEQFF. Complete variable domain (other parts from reference TRBV12-5 and TRBJ2-1): DARVTQTPRHKVTEMGQEVTMRCQPILGHNTVFWYRQTMMQGLELLAYFRNRAPLDDSGMPKDRFSAEMPDATLATLKIQPSEPRDSAVYFCASGLVRQGTYNEQFFGPGTRLTVL.

The rearrangement links TRBV15 to TRBJ2-1; D may be TRBD1 (7 bases). Germline loops: CDR1 LNHNV, CDR2 YYDKDF (reference sequence). Trimming pared 5 bases from V and 5 bases from J, leaving 16 bases between. The CDR3 runs 15 residues. CDR3 bases: TGTGCCACCAGCGGGGGCGCGGGACAGCACAATGAGCAGTTCTTC. It translates to CATSGGAGQHNEQFF.

V and J are TRBV5-1 and TRBJ2-5; no clear D. The J call may be faulty, since TRBJ2-7 better matches the DNA end. The CDR3 has 13 amino acids. CDR1 and CDR2 (germline): SGHRS, YFSETQ. CDR3 residues: CASSSFDSYEQYF. In DNA form, the CDR3 reads TGCGCCAGCAGCTCCTTTGACTCCTACGAGCAGTACTTC.

The gene calls are TRBV27 and TRBJ1-1; no firm D call. Germline lookup yields CDR1 MNHEY and CDR2 SMNVEV (reference sequence). V lost 1 base, J lost 5 bases, and 11 bases lay in between. The CDR3 covers 14 residues. CDR3 sequence (DNA): TGTGCCAGCAGTTTATACTCGGTGGTGACTGAAGCTTTCTTT. As protein: CASSLYSVVTEAFF.

The rearrangement links TRBV27 to TRBJ2-5, with 10 bases aligning to TRBD1. The CDR3 runs 13 residues. Looked up from germline, CDR1 is MNHEY and CDR2 is SMNVEV (reference sequence). The V gene end was trimmed by 6 bases and the J gene end by 7 bases; junction bases not matched to a gene: 5. The CDR3 sequence is CASRRDRGWTQYF. CDR3 DNA sequence: TGTGCCAGCAGACGGGACAGGGGCTGGACCCAGTACTTC.

The genes are TRBV28 and TRBJ2-7; 9 bases are shared with TRBD1. Germline CDR1 MDHEN, CDR2 SYDVKM. The CDR3 is 15 amino acids. Unmatched junction bases numbered 8, after V lost 6 bases and J lost 2 bases. DNA for the CDR3: TGTGCCAGCAGGGGCGGGACAGGGTCCGCCTACGAGCAGTACTTC. It translates to CASRGGTGSAYEQYF.

The chain carries TRBV7-8 and TRBJ2-7; 9 bases are shared with TRBD1. V shed 5 bases, J shed 7 bases, and the junction held 12 bases outside the gene matches. Per the germline V gene, CDR1 is SGHVS and CDR2 is FQNEAQ. The CDR3 has 15 amino acids. The CDR3 nucleotides are TGTGCCAGCAGCCAACCCGGGACAGGGCATGAGGAGCAGTACTTC. Translation: CASSQPGTGHEEQYF.

The chain is built from TRBV10-3 and TRBJ2-5; TRBD1 agrees at 9 bases. The V gene end was trimmed by 2 bases and the J gene end by 4 bases; junction bases not matched to a gene: 8. Germline V gene sequence: CDR1 ENHRY, CDR2 SYGVKD. This CDR3 has 16 residues. The CDR3 is CAISEARDRARETQYF. In DNA form, the CDR3 reads TGTGCCATCAGTGAGGCGAGGGACAGGGCGAGAGAGACCCAGTACTTC.

This clone was counted a single time. This chain links TRBV5-1 with TRBJ2-7, with D possibly being TRBD2 (6 bases). This CDR3 is 16 amino acids long. In germline, CDR1 is SGHRS, CDR2 YFSETQ. The V and J ends lost 4 bases and 0 bases respectively, with 17 bases between them. This CDR3 reads CASSPGGAASSYEQYF. The CDR3 DNA reads TGCGCCAGCAGCCCCGGGGGAGCGGCCAGCTCCTACGAGCAGTACTTC.

Concerning this clone itself: The sample has other DNA sequences that encode this CDR3 too. The CDR3 DNA reads TGTGCCAGCAGCCTAGGGACAGGGCCCTACGAGCAGTACTTC. Translated: CASSLGTGPYEQYF. The rearrangement links TRBV7-2 to TRBJ2-7; 9 bases align to TRBD1. V was pared by 5 bases and J by 2 bases, with 4 bases of the junction left unmatched. The germline CDR1 and CDR2 sequences are SGHTA and FQGNSA. The CDR3 covers 14 residues.

The chain links TRBV7-3 to TRBJ1-1; no definite D call. The CDR3 sequence is 13 residues long. The V gene's germline CDR1 is SGHTA and CDR2 FQGTGA. Between the trimmed V and J ends, which lost 3 bases and 2 bases, there was a span of 7 bases. CDR3 nucleotide sequence: TGTGCCAGCAGCTTCAGTCGCAACACTGAAGCTTTCTTT. It encodes CASSFSRNTEAFF.

This clone was seen just once. The J gene is TRBJ1-5, the V gene TRBV5-6; 9 positions agree with TRBD1. The CDR3 loop spans 15 amino acids. The V gene's germline CDR1 is SGHDT and CDR2 YYEEEE. J lost 6 bases, V lost 0 bases, and 4 bases had no gene match. CDR3 bases: TGTGCCAGCAGCTTGGGGGACAGGGTGGCTCAGCCCCAGCATTTT. It specifies CASSLGDRVAQPQHF.

This clone was detected once. The chain uses TRBV2 and TRBJ1-5, with TRBD1 matching over 11 bases. The germline gives CDR1 SNHLY, CDR2 FYNNEI. The CDR3 loop spans 16 amino acids. J lost 3 bases, V lost 4 bases, and 5 bases had no gene match. CDR3 nucleotide sequence: TGTGCCAGCAGTGTTGGACAGGGGGCCACCAATCAGCCCCAGCATTTT. It yields the protein CASSVGQGATNQPQHF.

The CDR3 DNA is TGCGCCAGCAGCTTGGGGGGACTAGCGGGGCCCGAGGTGGCGCAGTATTTT. Its translation: CASSLGGLAGPEVAQYF. The V and J genes are TRBV5-1 and TRBJ2-3; 13 bases are a match to TRBD2. The germline V gene has CDR1 SGHRS and CDR2 YFSETQ. J gave up 10 bases and V 0 bases, and 11 bases lay outside the gene matches. This CDR3 is built from 17 residues. The full variable domain, its missing parts supplied by reference TRBV5-1 and TRBJ2-3, is KAGVTQTPRYLIKTRGQQVTLSCSPISGHRSVSWYQQTPGQGLQFLFEYFSETQRNKGNFPGRFSGRQFSNSRSEMNVSTLELGDSALYLCASSLGGLAGPEVAQYFGPGTRLTVL.

The CDR3 bases are TGCGCCAGCAGCCAAGATCTTCGGGGAAGCTCTGGAAACACCATATATTTT. Translated, it gives CASSQDLRGSSGNTIYF. V is TRBV4-3 and J is TRBJ1-3, with D unresolved. From germline, CDR1 is LGHNA and CDR2 YSLEER. V was cut by 0 bases and J by 0 bases, with 12 bases left in between. CDR3 length: 17 residues.